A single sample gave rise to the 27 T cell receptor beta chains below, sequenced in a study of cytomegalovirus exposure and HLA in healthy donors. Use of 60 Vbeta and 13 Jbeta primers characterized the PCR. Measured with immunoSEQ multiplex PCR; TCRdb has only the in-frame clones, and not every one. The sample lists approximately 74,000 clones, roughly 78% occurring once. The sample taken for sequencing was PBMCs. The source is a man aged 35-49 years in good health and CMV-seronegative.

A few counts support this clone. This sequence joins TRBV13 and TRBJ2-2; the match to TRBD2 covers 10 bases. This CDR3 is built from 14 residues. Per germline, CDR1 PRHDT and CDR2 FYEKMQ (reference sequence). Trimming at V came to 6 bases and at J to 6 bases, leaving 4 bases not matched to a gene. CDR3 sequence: CASRQRGGAGELFF. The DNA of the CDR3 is TGTGCCAGCAGACAGCGGGGGGGGGCCGGGGAGCTGTTTTTT.

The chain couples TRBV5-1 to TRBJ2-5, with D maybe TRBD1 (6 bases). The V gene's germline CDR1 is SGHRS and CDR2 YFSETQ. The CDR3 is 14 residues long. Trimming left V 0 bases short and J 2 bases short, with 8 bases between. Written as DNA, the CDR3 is TGCGCCAGCAGCTTGGGGACAGCACAAGAGACCCAGTACTTC. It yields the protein CASSLGTAQETQYF.

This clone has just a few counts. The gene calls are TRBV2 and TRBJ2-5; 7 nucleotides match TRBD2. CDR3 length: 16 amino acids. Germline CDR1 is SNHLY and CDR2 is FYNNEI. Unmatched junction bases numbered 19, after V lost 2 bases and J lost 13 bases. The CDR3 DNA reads TGTGCCAGCAGTGAACCTAGCGGTGCCTCCTACAATGAGCCGTACTTC. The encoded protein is CASSEPSGASYNEPYF.

CDR3 bases: TGTGCCAGCAGCCTAGCTTATATGATGGGCAATGAGCAGTTCTTC. Protein: CASSLAYMMGNEQFF. The chain employs TRBV5-5 and TRBJ2-1; perhaps TRBD2 as D (5 bases). Germline V gene lookup returns CDR1 SGHKS and CDR2 YYEKEE (reference sequence). V was clipped by 4 bases and J by 6 bases, with 17 bases between them. There are 15 residues in the CDR3.

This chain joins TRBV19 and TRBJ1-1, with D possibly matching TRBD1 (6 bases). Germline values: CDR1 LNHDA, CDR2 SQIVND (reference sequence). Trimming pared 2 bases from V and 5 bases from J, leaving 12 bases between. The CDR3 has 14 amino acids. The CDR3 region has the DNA TGTGCCAGTAGTATACGGGACACGGGAACTGAAGCTTTCTTT. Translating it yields CASSIRDTGTEAFF.

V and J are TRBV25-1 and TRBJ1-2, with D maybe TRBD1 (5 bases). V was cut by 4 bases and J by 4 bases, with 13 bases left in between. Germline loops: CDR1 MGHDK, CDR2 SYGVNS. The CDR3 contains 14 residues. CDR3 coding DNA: TGTGCCAGCAGTGCCCCGGGAGGGGTCTATGGCTACACCTTC. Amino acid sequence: CASSAPGGVYGYTF.

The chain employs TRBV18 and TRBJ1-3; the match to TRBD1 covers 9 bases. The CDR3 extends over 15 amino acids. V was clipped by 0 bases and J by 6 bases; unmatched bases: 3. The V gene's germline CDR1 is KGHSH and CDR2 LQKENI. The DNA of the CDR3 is TGTGCCAGCTCACCACCCGGACAGGGGAAAAACACCATATATTTT. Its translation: CASSPPGQGKNTIYF.

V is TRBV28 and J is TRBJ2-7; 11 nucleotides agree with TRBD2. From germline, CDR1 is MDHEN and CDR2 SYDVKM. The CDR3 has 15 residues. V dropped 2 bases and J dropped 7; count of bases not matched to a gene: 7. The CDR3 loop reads CASSLKTSGSREQYF. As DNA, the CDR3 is TGTGCCAGCAGTTTAAAAACTAGCGGGAGTCGAGAGCAGTACTTC. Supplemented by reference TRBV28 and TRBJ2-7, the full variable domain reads DVKVTQSSRYLVKRTGEKVFLECVQDMDHENMFWYRQDPGLGLRLIYFSYDVKMKEKGDIPEGYSVSREKKERFSLILESASTNQTSMYLCASSLKTSGSREQYFGPGTRLTVT.

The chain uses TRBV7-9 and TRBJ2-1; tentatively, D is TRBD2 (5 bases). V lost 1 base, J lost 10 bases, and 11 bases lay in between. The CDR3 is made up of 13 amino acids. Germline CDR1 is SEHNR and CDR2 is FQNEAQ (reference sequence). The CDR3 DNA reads TGTGCCAGCAGCTTAGGGTCTAGCCGCGAGCAGTTCTTC. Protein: CASSLGSSREQFF.

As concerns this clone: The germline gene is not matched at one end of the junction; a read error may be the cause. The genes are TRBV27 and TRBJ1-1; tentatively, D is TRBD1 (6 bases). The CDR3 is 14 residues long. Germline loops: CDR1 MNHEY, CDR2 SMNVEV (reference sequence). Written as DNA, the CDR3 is TGTGCCAGCAGTCCCCAGGGGACCCCCACTCAAGCTTTCTTT. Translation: CASSPQGTPTQAFF.

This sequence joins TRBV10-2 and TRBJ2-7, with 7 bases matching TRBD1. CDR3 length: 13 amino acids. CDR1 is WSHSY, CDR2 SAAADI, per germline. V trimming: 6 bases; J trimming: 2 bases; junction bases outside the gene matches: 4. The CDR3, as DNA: TGCGCCAGCAGCTCGGGACAGCCCTACGAGCAGTACTTC. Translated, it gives CASSSGQPYEQYF.

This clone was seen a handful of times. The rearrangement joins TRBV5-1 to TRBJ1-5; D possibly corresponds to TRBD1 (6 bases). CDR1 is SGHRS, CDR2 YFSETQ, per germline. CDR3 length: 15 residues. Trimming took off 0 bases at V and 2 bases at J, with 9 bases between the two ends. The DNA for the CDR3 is TGCGCCAGCAGCTTGGTAGCAGGGGGCAATCAGCCCCAGCATTTT. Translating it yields CASSLVAGGNQPQHF. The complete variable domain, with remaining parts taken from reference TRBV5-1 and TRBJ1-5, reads KAGVTQTPRYLIKTRGQQVTLSCSPISGHRSVSWYQQTPGQGLQFLFEYFSETQRNKGNFPGRFSGRQFSNSRSEMNVSTLELGDSALYLCASSLVAGGNQPQHFGDGTRLSIL.

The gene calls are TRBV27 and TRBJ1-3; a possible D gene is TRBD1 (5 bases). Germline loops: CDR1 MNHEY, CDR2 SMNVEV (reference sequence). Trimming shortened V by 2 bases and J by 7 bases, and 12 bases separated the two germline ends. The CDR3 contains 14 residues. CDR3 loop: CASSLRGTGNTIYF. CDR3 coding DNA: TGTGCCAGCAGTTTACGGGGGACCGGCAACACCATATATTTT.

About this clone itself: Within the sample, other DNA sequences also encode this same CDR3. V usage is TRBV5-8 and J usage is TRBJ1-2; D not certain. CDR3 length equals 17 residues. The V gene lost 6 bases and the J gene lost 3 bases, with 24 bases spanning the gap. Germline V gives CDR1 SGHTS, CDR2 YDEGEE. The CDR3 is CASTSGSRVGRDYGYTF. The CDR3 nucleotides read TGTGCCAGCACCTCCGGGTCCCGAGTGGGGAGGGACTATGGCTACACCTTC. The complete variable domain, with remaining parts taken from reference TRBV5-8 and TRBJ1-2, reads EAGVTQSPTHLIKTRGQQATLRCSPISGHTSVYWYQQALGLGLQFLLWYDEGEERNRGNFPPRFSGRQFPNYSSELNVNALELEDSALYLCASTSGSRVGRDYGYTFGSGTRLTVV.

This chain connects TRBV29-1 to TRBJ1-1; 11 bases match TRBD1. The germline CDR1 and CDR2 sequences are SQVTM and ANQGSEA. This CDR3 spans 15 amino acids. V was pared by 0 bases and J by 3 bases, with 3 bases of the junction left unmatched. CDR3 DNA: TGCAGCGTTGAAGATCCGGACAGGGGGCACACTGAAGCTTTCTTT. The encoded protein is CSVEDPDRGHTEAFF.

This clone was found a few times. The CDR3 DNA reads TGTGCCAGTGGGAGGATGAACACCGGGGAGCTGTTTTTT. Protein sequence: CASGRMNTGELFF. V usage is TRBV6-6 and J usage is TRBJ2-2, with D tentatively TRBD2 (6 bases). From germline, CDR1 is MNHNY and CDR2 SVGAGI (reference sequence). The V and J ends lost 9 bases and 1 base respectively, with 9 bases between them. This CDR3 is 13 amino acids long.

Written as DNA, the CDR3 is TGTGCCAGCAGCTCGGGGAACTATGGCTACACCTTC. It encodes CASSSGNYGYTF. This sequence joins TRBV7-2 and TRBJ1-2; D uncertain. The CDR3 has 12 residues. Trimming shortened V by 4 bases and J by 2 bases, and 5 bases separated the two germline ends. CDR1 SGHTA and CDR2 FQGNSA come from the germline V gene.

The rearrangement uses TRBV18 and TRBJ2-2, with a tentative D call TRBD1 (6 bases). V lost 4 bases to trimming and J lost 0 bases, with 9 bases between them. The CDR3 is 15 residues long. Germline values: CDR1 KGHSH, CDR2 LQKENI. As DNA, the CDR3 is TGTGCCAGCTCACTGGGACAAACGAACACCGGGGAGCTGTTTTTT. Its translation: CASSLGQTNTGELFF.

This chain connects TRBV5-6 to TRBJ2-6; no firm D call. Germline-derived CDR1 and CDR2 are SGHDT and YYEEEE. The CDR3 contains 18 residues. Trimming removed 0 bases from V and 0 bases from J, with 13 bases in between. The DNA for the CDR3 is TGTGCCAGCAGCTTGGTATATAGTTTTGGCTCTGGGGCCAACGTCCTGACTTTC. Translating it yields CASSLVYSFGSGANVLTF.

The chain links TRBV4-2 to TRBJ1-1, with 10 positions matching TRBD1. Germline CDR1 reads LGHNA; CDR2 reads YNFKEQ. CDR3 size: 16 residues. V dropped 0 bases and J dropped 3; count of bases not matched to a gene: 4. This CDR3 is CASSQDLGTGDTEAFF. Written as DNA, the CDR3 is TGTGCCAGCAGCCAAGATCTGGGGACAGGGGACACTGAAGCTTTCTTT.

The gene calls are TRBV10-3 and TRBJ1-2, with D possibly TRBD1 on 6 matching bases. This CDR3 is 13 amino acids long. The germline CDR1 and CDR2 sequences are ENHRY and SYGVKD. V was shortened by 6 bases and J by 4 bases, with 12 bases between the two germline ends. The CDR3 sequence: CAIRGGGIYGYTF. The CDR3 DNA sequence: TGTGCCATCAGGGGAGGGGGAATCTATGGCTACACCTTC.

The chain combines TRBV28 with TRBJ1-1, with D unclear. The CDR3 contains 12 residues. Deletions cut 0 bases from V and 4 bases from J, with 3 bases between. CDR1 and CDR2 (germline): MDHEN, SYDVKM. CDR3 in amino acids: CASSLWRTEAFF. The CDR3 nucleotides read TGTGCCAGCAGTTTATGGCGCACTGAAGCTTTCTTT.

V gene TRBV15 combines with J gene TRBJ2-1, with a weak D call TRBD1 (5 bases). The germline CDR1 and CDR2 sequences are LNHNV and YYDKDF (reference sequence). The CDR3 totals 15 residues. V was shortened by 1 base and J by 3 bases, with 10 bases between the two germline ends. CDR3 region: CATSRGGSVYNEQFF. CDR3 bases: TGTGCCACCAGCAGAGGGGGCTCCGTCTACAATGAGCAGTTCTTC.

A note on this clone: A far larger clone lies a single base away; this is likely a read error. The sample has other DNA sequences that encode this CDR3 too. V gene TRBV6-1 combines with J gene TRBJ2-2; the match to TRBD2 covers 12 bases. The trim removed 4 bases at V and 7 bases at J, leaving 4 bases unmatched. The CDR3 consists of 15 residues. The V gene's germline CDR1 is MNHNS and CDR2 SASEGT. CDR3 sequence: CASSATSGSVGELFF. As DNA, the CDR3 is TGTGCCAGCAGTGCGACTAGCGGGAGCGTCGGGGAGCTGTTTTTT.

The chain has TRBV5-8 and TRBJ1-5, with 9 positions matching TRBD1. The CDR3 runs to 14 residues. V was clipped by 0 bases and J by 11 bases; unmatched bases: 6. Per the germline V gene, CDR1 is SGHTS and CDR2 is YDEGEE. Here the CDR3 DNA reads TGTGCCAGCAGCTTGGAACAGGGGGCTTCCGCCCAGCATTTT. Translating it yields CASSLEQGASAQHF.

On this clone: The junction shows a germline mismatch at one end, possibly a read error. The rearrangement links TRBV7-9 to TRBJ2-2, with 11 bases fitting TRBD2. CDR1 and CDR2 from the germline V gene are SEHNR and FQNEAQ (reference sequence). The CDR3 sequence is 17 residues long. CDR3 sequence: CSSSPLTSGKNTGELFF. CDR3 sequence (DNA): TGTTCCAGCAGCCCCCTGACTAGCGGGAAAAACACCGGGGAGCTGTTTTTT.

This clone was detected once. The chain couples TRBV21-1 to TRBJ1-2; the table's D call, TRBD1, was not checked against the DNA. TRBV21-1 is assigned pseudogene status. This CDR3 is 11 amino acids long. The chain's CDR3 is CAGGDIYGYTF. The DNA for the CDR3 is TGTGCCGGGGGCGACATCTATGGCTACACCTTC.